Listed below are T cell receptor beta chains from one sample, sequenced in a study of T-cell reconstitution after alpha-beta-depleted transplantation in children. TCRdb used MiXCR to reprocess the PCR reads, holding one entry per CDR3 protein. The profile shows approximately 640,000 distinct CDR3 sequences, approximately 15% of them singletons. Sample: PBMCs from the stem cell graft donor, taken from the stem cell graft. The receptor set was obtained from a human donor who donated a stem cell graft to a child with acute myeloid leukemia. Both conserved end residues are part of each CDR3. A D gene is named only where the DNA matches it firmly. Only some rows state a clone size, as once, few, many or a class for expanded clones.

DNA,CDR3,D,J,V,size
TGTGCCAGCAGGGGGAGATGGATGAACACTGAAGCTTTCTTT,CASRGRWMNTEAFF,-,TRBJ1-1,TRBV12-3/TRBV12-4,-
TGCAGTGCTAGAGACTGGGGAAATCAAGAGACCCAGTACTTC,CSARDWGNQETQYF,-,TRBJ2-5,TRBV20-1,many
TGCAGTGCTAGAGATAATAACAGGGTCACCGGGGAGCTGTTTTTT,CSARDNNRVTGELFF,-,TRBJ2-2,TRBV20-1,few
TGCAGTGCTAGAGACAGGGGGCAAATTGAAGCTTTCTTT,CSARDRGQIEAFF,TRBD1,TRBJ1-1,TRBV20-1,many
TGTGCCAGCAGCCTGGGGGCCTTAGAAACCGGGGAGCTGTTTTTT,CASSLGALETGELFF,-,TRBJ2-2,TRBV9,many
TGTGCCAGCAGTTTACGGGGTGACGAGCAGTACTTC,CASSLRGDEQYF,-,TRBJ2-7,TRBV27,few
TGTGCCAGCAGCTTTCGAAGGGACTACAATGAGCAGTTCTTC,CASSFRRDYNEQFF,-,TRBJ2-1,TRBV7-8,-
TGTGCCAGCAGTTTTCGCCTAGCGTCCTCTTACGAGCAGTACTTC,CASSFRLASSYEQYF,-,TRBJ2-7,TRBV12-3/TRBV12-4,-
TGTGCCAGCAGTTTACTCCTCGGGACAGGCTACGAGCAGTACTTC,CASSLLLGTGYEQYF,TRBD1,TRBJ2-7,TRBV12-3/TRBV12-4,once
TGCAGTGCTACGAACGACAGGCGGTTAGGGGAGCTGTTTTTT,CSATNDRRLGELFF,-,TRBJ2-2,TRBV20-1,many
TGCAGTGCTACCCGACAGGGCAGTTATGGCTACACCTTC,CSATRQGSYGYTF,TRBD1,TRBJ1-2,TRBV20-1,many